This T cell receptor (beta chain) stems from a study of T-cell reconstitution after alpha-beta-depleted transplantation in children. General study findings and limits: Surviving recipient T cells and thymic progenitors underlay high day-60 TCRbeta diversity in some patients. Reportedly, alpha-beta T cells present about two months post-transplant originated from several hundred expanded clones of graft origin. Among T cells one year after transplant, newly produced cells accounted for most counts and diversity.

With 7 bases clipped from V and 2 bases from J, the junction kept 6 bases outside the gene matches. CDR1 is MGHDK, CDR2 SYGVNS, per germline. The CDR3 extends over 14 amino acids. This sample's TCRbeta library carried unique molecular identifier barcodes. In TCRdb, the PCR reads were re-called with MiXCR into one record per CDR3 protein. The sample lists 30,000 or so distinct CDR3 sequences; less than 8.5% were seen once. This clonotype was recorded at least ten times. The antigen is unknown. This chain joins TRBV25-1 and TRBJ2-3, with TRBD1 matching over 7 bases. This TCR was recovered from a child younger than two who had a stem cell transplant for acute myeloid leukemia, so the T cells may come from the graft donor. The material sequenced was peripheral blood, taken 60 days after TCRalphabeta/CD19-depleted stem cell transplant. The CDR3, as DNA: TGTGCCAGCACCTTGACAGGGATCACAGATACGCAGTATTTT. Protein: CASTLTGITDTQYF.